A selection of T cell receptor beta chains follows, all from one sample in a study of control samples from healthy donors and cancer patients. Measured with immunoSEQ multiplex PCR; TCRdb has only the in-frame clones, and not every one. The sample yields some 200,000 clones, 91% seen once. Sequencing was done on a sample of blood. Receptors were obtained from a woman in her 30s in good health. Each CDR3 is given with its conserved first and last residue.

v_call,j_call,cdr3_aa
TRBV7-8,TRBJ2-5,CASSSSQGGFETQYF
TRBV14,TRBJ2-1,CASSQGKTGGSYNEQFF
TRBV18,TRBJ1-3,CASSPAGGNTIYF
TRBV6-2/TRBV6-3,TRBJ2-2,CASSWRGPGELFF
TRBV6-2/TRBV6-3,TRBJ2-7,CASSYSTSSYEQYF
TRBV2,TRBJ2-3,CASSEEAGIDTQYF
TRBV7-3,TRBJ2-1,CASSQTSGNYNEQFF
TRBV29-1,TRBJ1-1,CSVRQGREAFF
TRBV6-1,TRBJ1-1,CASSELGGAGEAFF
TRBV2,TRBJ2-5,CASSVVQETQYF
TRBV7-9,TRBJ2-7,CASSEHTGTEQYF
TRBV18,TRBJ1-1,CASSGSGGNTEAFF
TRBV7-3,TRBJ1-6,CASSLRRAALHF
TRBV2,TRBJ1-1,CASSKRQGGAEAFF
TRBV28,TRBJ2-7,CASSLRVREQYF
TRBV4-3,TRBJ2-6,CASSQEPGQGANVLTF
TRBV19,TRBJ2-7,CASSYGLAGVVVEQYF